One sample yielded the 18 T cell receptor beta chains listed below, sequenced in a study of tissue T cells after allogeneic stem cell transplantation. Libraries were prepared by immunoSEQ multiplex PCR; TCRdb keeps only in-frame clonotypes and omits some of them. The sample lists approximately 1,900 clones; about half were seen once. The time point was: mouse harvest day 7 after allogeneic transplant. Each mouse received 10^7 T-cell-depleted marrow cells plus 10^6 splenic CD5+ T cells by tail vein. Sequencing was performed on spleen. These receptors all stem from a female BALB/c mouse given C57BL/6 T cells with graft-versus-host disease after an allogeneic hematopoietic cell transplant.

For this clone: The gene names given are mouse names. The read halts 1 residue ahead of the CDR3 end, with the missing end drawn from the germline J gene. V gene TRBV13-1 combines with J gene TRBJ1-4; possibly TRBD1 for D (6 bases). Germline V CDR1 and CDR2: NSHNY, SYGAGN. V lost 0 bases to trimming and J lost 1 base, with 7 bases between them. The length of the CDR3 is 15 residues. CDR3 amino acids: CASSDVGASNERLFF. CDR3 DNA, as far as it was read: TGTGCCAGCAGTGATGTGGGGGCTTCCAACGAAAGATTATTT.

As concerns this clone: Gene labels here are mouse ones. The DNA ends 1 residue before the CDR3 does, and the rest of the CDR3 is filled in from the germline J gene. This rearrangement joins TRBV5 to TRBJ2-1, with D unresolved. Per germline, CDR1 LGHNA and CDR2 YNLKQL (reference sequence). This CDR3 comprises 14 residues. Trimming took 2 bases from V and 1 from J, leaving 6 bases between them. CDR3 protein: CASSQRENYAEQFF. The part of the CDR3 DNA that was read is TGTGCCAGCAGCCAAAGGGAGAACTATGCTGAGCAGTTC.

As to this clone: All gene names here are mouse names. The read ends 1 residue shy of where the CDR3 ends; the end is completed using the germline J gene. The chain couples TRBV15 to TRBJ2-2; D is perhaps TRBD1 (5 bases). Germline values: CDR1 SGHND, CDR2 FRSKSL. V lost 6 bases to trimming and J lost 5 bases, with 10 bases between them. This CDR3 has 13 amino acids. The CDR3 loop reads CASRLTVTGQLYF. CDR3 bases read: TGTGCCAGCAGACTGACAGTGACCGGGCAGCTCTAC.

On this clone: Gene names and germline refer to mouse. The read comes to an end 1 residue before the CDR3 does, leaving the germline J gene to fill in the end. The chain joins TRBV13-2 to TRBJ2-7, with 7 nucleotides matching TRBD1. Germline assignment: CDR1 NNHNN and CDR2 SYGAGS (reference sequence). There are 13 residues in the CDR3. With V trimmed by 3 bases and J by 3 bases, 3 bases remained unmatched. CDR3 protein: CASGVSGGYEQYF. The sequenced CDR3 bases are TGTGCCAGCGGTGTCTCAGGGGGCTATGAACAGTAC.

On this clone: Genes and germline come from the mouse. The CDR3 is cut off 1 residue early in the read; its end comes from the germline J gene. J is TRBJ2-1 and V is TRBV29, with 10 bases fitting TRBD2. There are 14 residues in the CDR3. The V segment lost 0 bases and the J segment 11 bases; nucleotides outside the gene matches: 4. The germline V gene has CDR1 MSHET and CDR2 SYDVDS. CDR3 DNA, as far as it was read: TGTGCTAGCAGTTTATCTCTGGGGGGGCGAAAGCAGTTC. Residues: CASSLSLGGRKQF. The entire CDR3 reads CASSLSLGGRKQFF.

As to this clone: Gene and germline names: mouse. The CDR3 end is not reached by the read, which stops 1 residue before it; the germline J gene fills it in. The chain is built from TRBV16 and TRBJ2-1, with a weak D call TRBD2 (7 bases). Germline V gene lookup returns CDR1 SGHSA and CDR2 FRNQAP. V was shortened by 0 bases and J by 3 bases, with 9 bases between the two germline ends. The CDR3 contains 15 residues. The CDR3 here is CASSLEGGTYAEQFF. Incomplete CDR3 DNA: TGTGCAAGCAGCTTAGAGGGGGGCACCTATGCTGAGCAGTTC. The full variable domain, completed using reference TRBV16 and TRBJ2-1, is NAGVIQTPRHKVTGKGQEATLWCEPISGHSAVFWYRQTIVQGLEFLTYFRNQAPIDDSGMPKERFSAQMPNQSHSTLKIQSTQPQDSAVYLCASSLEGGTYAEQFFGPGTRLTVL.

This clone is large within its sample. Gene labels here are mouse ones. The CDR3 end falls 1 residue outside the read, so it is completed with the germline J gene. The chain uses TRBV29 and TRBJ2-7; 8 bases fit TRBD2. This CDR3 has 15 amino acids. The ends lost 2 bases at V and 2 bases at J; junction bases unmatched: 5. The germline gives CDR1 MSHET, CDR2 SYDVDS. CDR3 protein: CASSLGGGRPYEQYF. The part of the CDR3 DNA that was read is TGTGCTAGCAGTTTAGGGGGGGGGCGCCCCTATGAACAGTAC.

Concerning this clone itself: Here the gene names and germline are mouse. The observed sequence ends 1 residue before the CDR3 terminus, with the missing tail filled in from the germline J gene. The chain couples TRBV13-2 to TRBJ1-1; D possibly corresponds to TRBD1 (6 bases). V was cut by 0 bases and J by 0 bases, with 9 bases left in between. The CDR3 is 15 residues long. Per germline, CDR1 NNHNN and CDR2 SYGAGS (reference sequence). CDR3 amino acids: CASGDARTANTEVFF. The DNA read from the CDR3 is TGTGCCAGCGGTGATGCAAGGACAGCAAACACAGAAGTCTTC.

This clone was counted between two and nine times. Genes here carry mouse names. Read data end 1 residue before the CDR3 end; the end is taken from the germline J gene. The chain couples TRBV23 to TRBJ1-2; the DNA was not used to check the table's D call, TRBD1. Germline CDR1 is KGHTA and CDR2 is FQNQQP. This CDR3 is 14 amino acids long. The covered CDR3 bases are TGCTCCAGCAGTCCCCGGGGACAGGGATCCGACTACACC. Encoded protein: CSSSPRGQGSDYT. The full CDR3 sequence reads CSSSPRGQGSDYTF.

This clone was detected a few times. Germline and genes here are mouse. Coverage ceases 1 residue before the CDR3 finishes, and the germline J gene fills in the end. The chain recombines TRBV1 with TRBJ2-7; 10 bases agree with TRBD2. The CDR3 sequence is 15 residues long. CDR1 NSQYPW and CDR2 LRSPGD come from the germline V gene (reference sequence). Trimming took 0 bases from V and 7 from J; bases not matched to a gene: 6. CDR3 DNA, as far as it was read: TGCACCTGCAGTGCAGATTCTGGGGGGGCCGGAGAACAGTAC. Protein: CTCSADSGGAGEQY. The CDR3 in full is CTCSADSGGAGEQYF.

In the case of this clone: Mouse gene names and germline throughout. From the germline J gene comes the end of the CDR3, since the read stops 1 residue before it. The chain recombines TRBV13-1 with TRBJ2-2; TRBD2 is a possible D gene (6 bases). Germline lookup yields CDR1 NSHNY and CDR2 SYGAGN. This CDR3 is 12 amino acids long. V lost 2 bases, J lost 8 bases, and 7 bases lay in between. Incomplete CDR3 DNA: TGTGCCAGCAGTGACTGGGGAGGGCAGCTCTAC. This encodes CASSDWGGQLY. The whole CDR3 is CASSDWGGQLYF.

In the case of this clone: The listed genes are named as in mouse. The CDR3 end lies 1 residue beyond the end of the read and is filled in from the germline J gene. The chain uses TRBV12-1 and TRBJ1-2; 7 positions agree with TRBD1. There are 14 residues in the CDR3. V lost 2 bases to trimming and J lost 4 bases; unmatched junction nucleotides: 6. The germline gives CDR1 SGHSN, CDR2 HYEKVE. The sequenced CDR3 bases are TGTGCCAGCTCTCGAAGGGGGCACGGCTCCGACTACACC. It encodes CASSRRGHGSDYT. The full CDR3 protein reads CASSRRGHGSDYTF.

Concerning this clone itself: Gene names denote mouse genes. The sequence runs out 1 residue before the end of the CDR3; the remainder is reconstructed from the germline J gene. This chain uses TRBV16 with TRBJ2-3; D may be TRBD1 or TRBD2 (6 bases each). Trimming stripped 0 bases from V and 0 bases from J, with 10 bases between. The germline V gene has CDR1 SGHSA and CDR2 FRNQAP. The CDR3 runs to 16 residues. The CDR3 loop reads CASSLEGAPSAETLYF. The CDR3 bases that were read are TGTGCAAGCAGCTTAGAGGGGGCCCCTAGTGCAGAAACGCTGTAT.

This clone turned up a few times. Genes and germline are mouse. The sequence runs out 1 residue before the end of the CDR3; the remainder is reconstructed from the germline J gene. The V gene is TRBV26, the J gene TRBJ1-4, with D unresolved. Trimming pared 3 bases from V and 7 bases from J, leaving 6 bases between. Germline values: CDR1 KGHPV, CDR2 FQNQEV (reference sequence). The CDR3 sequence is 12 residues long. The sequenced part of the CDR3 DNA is TGTGCCAGCAGTCTAGAGGGCGAAAGATTATTT. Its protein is CASSLEGERLF. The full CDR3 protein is CASSLEGERLFF.

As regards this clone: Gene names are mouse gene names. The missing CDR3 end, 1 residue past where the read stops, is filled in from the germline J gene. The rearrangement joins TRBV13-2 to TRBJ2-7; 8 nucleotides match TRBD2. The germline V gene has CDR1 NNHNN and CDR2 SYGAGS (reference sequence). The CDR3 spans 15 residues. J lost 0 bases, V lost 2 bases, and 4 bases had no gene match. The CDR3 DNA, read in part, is TGTGCCAGCGGTGACACTGGGGGAAGCTCCTATGAACAGTAC. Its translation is CASGDTGGSSYEQY. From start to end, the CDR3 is CASGDTGGSSYEQYF.

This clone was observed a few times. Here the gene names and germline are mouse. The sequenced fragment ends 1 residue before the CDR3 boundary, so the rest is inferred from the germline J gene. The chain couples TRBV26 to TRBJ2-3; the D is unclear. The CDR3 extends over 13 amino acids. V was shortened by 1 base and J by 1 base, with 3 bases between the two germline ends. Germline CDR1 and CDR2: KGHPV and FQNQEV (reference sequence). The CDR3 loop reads CASSLWGAETLYF. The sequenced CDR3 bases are TGTGCCAGCAGTCTGTGGGGTGCAGAAACGCTGTAT.

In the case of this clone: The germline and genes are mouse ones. The CDR3 here is CATRSKYQAPLF. The part of the CDR3 DNA that was read is TGTGCCACCCGGAGCAAATACCAGGCTCCGCTT. This chain joins TRBV5 and TRBJ1-5; D uncertain. Read sequence stops 1 residue before the CDR3 end, and the germline J gene provides the missing end. V was trimmed by 10 bases and J by 5 bases, leaving 12 bases between them. The CDR3 is 12 amino acids. The germline V gene has CDR1 LGHNA and CDR2 YNLKQL (reference sequence).

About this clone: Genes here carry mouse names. The part of the CDR3 DNA that was read is TGTGCCAGCAGGACTGGGGGGGGAGACACCCAGTAC. Amino acid sequence: CASRTGGGDTQY. The entire CDR3 protein is CASRTGGGDTQYF. The chain couples TRBV15 to TRBJ2-5; 11 positions match TRBD2. Read data end 1 residue before the CDR3 end; the end is taken from the germline J gene. The CDR3 has 13 residues. J lost 5 bases, V lost 6 bases, and 1 base had no gene match. From germline, CDR1 is SGHND and CDR2 FRSKSL.